The 10 T cell receptor beta chains listed next were all sequenced from one sample in a study of Graves' ophthalmopathy and Graves' hyperthyroidism (dated by TCRdb to the late 2010s). For sequencing, an Illumina HiSeq 2000 was employed. For repertoire sequencing, the TCR beta CDR3 regions were amplified from RNA transcripts. A first-round RT-PCR used HTBI primers with the Qiagen OneStep RT-PCR kit, followed by a second-round multiplex PCR, size selection and purification. In-frame beta chains were kept once TCRdb had trimmed the public reads at Q25 with fastp and called clones with MiXCR. All rows with the same CDR3 protein become a single entry with the most common DNA and genes. Within this sample are about 230,000 distinct CDR3 sequences, with 45% of them counted one time only. Jointly, the top ten make up less than 60% of the sample. The sequenced sample was peripheral blood. The receptors derive from an adult man with Graves' ophthalmopathy.

This clonotype was seen a single time. This chain joins TRBV6-5 and TRBJ1-2; D is unresolved. The CDR3 totals 15 residues. Germline values: CDR1 MNHEY, CDR2 SVGAGI. V lost 6 bases and J 1 base, leaving 15 bases between the germline ends. The CDR3 sequence: CASRPGGSVNYGYTF. Written as DNA, the CDR3 is TGTGCCAGCAGGCCCGGAGGATCGGTTAACTATGGCTACACCTTC.

This chain connects TRBV10-3 to TRBJ1-1; D is unclear. Germline CDR1 is ENHRY and CDR2 is SYGVKD. V dropped 5 bases and J dropped 2 bases, with 12 bases sitting between them. The CDR3 covers 14 residues. The DNA of the CDR3 is TGTGCCATCAGTTACAGAGGGCCCAACACTGAAGCTTTCTTT. Protein product: CAISYRGPNTEAFF.

The genes are TRBV6-1 and TRBJ2-7, with 9 bases identical to TRBD1. CDR1 is MNHNS and CDR2 is SASEGT in the germline V gene. The trim removed 6 bases at V and 12 bases at J, leaving 12 bases unmatched. This CDR3 is built from 13 residues. This CDR3 is CASSRDRASYRYF. In DNA, the CDR3 is TGTGCCAGCAGCCGGGACAGGGCCTCGTATAGGTACTTC.

CDR3 nucleotides: TGTGCCAGCAGTTTAATACAGGGGGCCGTCCTAGCTTTCTTT. This gives the protein CASSLIQGAVLAFF. V gene TRBV16 combines with J gene TRBJ1-1; 9 bases align to TRBD1. This CDR3 comprises 14 residues. Per germline, CDR1 KGHSY and CDR2 FQNENV. V shed 6 bases and J 10 bases; nucleotides not matched to a gene: 12.

Only a few counts were recorded for this clonotype. The chain employs TRBV12-3 or TRBV12-4 and TRBJ1-5; TRBD1 might be the D (6 bases). The CDR3 has 15 amino acids. V dropped 6 bases and J dropped 0 bases, with 12 bases sitting between them. The CDR3 DNA follows: TGTGCCAGCAGGGTCACAGGGTCTAGCAATCAGCCCCAGCATTTT. It specifies CASRVTGSSNQPQHF.

This clonotype was seen more than once but under ten times. The gene calls are TRBV12-3 or TRBV12-4 and TRBJ1-5, with D maybe TRBD1 (5 bases). The CDR3 covers 12 residues. Trimming stripped 3 bases from V and 9 bases from J, with 9 bases between. This CDR3 is CASSLARGPQHF. As DNA, the CDR3 is TGTGCCAGCAGTTTGGCGAGGGGGCCCCAGCATTTT.

The chain carries TRBV12-3 or TRBV12-4 and TRBJ2-7; the match to TRBD2 covers 9 bases. Unmatched junction bases numbered 10, after V lost 3 bases and J lost 4 bases. This CDR3 has 16 residues. CDR3 in amino acids: CASSFGRREGAYEQYF. The DNA for the CDR3 is TGTGCCAGCAGTTTTGGGCGGCGGGAGGGCGCGTACGAGCAGTACTTC.

This clonotype was detected ten times or more. The chain employs TRBV24-1 and TRBJ1-2; possibly TRBD1 for D (6 bases). Germline CDR1 and CDR2: KGHDR and SFDVKD. Trimming took off 3 bases at V and 8 bases at J, with 9 bases between the two ends. This CDR3 is 12 amino acids long. CDR3 amino acids: CATSDPGEGYTF. Written as DNA, the CDR3 is TGTGCCACCAGTGATCCAGGGGAAGGCTACACCTTC.

The chain couples TRBV4-1 to TRBJ1-1, with D possibly TRBD1 on 6 matching bases. The germline gives CDR1 MGHRA, CDR2 YSYEKL. The CDR3 loop spans 15 amino acids. V was clipped by 0 bases and J by 4 bases, with 12 bases between them. CDR3 in DNA: TGCGCCAGCAGCCAAGAGATCCAAGGGGGCACTGAAGCTTTCTTT. Protein: CASSQEIQGGTEAFF.

This chain links TRBV5-4 with TRBJ1-6, with 12 bases lining up with TRBD1. V shed 5 bases, J shed 8 bases, and the junction held 11 bases outside the gene matches. The CDR3 totals 17 residues. Germline V gene sequence: CDR1 SGHNT, CDR2 YYREEE (reference sequence). This chain's CDR3 is CASSWGTGGRKDSPLHF. As DNA, the CDR3 is TGTGCCAGCAGTTGGGGGACAGGGGGCAGGAAGGATTCACCCCTCCACTTT.